Listed below are T cell receptor beta chains from one sample, sequenced in a study of molecular identifiers for immune sequencing clone quantification. TCRdb processed the PCR reads anew with MiXCR; each CDR3 protein has one entry. The sample lists about 510,000 distinct CDR3 sequences; about 25% were seen once. Sequences were obtained from naive CD8+ T cells from blood, with Jurkat cell RNA spiked in. Receptor source: a human donor in good health. Some libraries in this study had Jurkat cell RNA spiked in. CDR3s include the opening cysteine and the closing phenylalanine or tryptophan. D genes are given only for firm matches. The size of a clone is reported for some rows only, either as once, few or many, or as a class for expanded clones.

>TRBD1|TRBV11-2|few|TRBJ1-1
CASSLGRGQLSTEAFF
TGTGCCAGCAGCTTGGGAAGGGGGCAGCTTAGTACTGAAGCTTTCTTT
>.|TRBV4-2|few|TRBJ2-1
CASSQDANIGGNEQFF
TGTGCCAGCAGCCAAGATGCTAACATTGGGGGGAATGAGCAGTTCTTC
>.|TRBV5-1|many|TRBJ2-7
CASSEGLRYEQYF
TGCGCCAGCAGCGAAGGATTGCGGTACGAGCAGTACTTC
>.|TRBV2|.|TRBJ2-5
CASNPEYQETQYF
TGTGCCAGCAACCCCGAGTACCAAGAGACCCAGTACTTC
>.|TRBV11-2|.|TRBJ1-4
CASSPWDGTNEKLFF
TGTGCCAGCAGCCCATGGGACGGAACTAATGAAAAACTGTTTTTT
>TRBD2|TRBV20-1|.|TRBJ2-7
CSARDRLAGLAYEQYF
TGCAGTGCTAGAGATCGACTAGCGGGTCTTGCCTACGAGCAGTACTTC
>.|TRBV27|few|TRBJ2-7
CASSLEGGPSYEQYF
TGTGCCAGCAGTTTAGAGGGGGGGCCCTCCTACGAGCAGTACTTC
>.|TRBV19|.|TRBJ1-5
CASIAGTRSNQPQHF
TGTGCCAGTATAGCGGGGACACGTAGCAATCAGCCCCAGCATTTT
>TRBD1|TRBV19|few|TRBJ1-2
CASKQGTYGYTF
TGTGCCAGTAAACAGGGGACGTATGGCTACACCTTC
>.|TRBV5-1|many|TRBJ1-1
CASSLVGFPEAFF
TGCGCCAGCAGCTTGGTAGGCTTTCCTGAAGCTTTCTTT
>TRBD1|TRBV6-2/TRBV6-3|many|TRBJ2-7
CASSSTGASYEQYF
TGTGCCAGCAGTTCGACAGGGGCCTCCTACGAGCAGTACTTC
>.|TRBV20-1|many|TRBJ1-1
CSAALGGTEAFF
TGCAGTGCTGCCTTGGGAGGGACTGAAGCTTTCTTT
>TRBD2|TRBV27|.|TRBJ2-3
CASSWSSAGVIVTDTQYF
TGTGCCAGCAGTTGGTCCTCCGCGGGGGTGATAGTCACAGATACGCAGTATTTT
>TRBD1|TRBV7-9|many|TRBJ2-7
CASSAGTGIEQYF
TGTGCCAGCAGCGCCGGGACAGGGATCGAGCAGTACTTC
>.|TRBV4-1|.|TRBJ2-5
CASSVRINYPGTQYF
TGCGCCAGCAGCGTTCGGATTAACTACCCGGGTACCCAGTACTTC
>.|TRBV28|many|TRBJ2-3
CASRQGGTDTQYF
TGTGCCAGCAGACAGGGGGGGACAGATACGCAGTATTTT
>.|TRBV13|many|TRBJ2-3
CASGGNDLGTDTQYF
TGTGCCAGCGGGGGGAACGACCTTGGCACAGATACGCAGTATTTT
>.|TRBV4-3|many|TRBJ2-1
CASSQERLWAGIHEQFF
TGCGCCAGCAGCCAAGAGCGGTTATGGGCAGGGATACATGAGCAGTTCTTC
>TRBD1|TRBV12-3/TRBV12-4|few|TRBJ1-1
CASSSKPGQGTNTEAFF
TGTGCCAGCAGTTCGAAGCCGGGACAGGGCACGAACACTGAAGCTTTCTTT
>.|TRBV19|few|TRBJ2-6
CASSIATRGANVLTF
TGTGCCAGTAGTATAGCCACGAGGGGGGCCAACGTCCTGACTTTC
>.|TRBV4-2|few|TRBJ1-4
CASSQLQGRTEKLFF
TGTGCCAGCAGCCAACTACAGGGAAGGACTGAAAAACTGTTTTTT
>.|TRBV9|many|TRBJ1-1
CASSADHIPAEAFF
TGTGCCAGCAGCGCGGACCATATACCGGCTGAAGCTTTCTTT
>.|TRBV19|few|TRBJ2-2
CASSMDAPNTGELFF
TGTGCCAGTAGTATGGACGCCCCGAACACCGGGGAGCTGTTTTTT
>.|TRBV4-1|many|TRBJ1-1
CASSQDWGEEAFF
TGCGCCAGCAGCCAAGACTGGGGAGAAGAAGCTTTCTTT
>TRBD1|TRBV27|.|TRBJ1-2
CASSQLGQTTTYGYTF
TGTGCCAGCAGTCAACTGGGACAGACCACCACCTATGGCTACACCTTC
>.|TRBV6-5|.|TRBJ1-2
CASTPRGAYGYTF
TGTGCCAGCACCCCAAGGGGGGCGTATGGCTACACCTTC
>TRBD1|TRBV13|.|TRBJ2-7
CASSFFRGQKRYEQYF
TGTGCCAGCAGCTTTTTCCGGGGACAGAAACGTTACGAGCAGTACTTC
>.|TRBV30|few|TRBJ1-6
CAWSGAGDSPLHF
TGTGCCTGGAGTGGAGCAGGCGATTCACCCCTCCACTTT
>TRBD1|TRBV7-9|.|TRBJ2-7
CASSLTGGHEQYF
TGTGCCAGCAGCCTGACAGGGGGCCACGAGCAGTACTTC
>.|TRBV3-1|.|TRBJ2-1
CASSVQRSSYNGQFF
TGTGCCAGCAGCGTTCAGCGGAGCTCCTACAATGGGCAGTTCTTC
>TRBD2|TRBV27|many|TRBJ2-1
CASSFSGGPYNEQFF
TGTGCCAGCAGTTTTAGCGGGGGTCCCTACAATGAGCAGTTCTTC
>TRBD1|TRBV5-4|many|TRBJ2-7
CASSLVGTGFNEQYF
TGTGCCAGCAGCTTGGTTGGGACAGGGTTCAACGAGCAGTACTTC